The clone carrying this T cell receptor (beta chain) was counted only a few times. This sample stems from a study of T cell responses to AZD1222 COVID-19 vaccine. This CDR3 is built from 14 residues. Trimming pared 5 bases from V and 9 bases from J, leaving 17 bases between. Germline lookup yields CDR1 MNHEY and CDR2 SVGAGI. The protocol was immunoSEQ multiplex PCR, while the TCRdb copy is restricted to in-frame clones and leaves out a portion. The sample has some 90,000 clones, about 88% seen once. The specimen comprised peripheral blood, sampled on day 0 of AZD1222 vaccination. The sequence derives from an adult in good health. The chain joins TRBV6-5 to TRBJ2-1; D is possibly TRBD2 (5 bases). The CDR3, as DNA: TGTGCCAGCAGTCGAGAGGGCCTCGATCGTGAGCAGTTCTTC. This translates into CASSREGLDREQFF.